This note documents a single T cell receptor beta chain sequence. Clones were read by immunoSEQ multiplex PCR, and TCRdb kept only the in-frame ones, dropping some. The sample records approximately 100,000 clones, around 92% being singletons. CDR3 length: 15 residues. V was clipped by 5 bases and J by 2 bases; unmatched bases: 5. Per germline, CDR1 LNHDA and CDR2 SQIVND (reference sequence). The data originate from a study of T cell changes during pregnancy in multiple sclerosis. The rearrangement uses TRBV19 and TRBJ2-3; 9 bases align to TRBD2. Material: peripheral blood, obtained after pregnancy. This TCR derives from a female donor in good health, enrolled as a control in a pregnancy study. This chain's CDR3 is CASSLTSGYTDTQYF. In nucleotides, the CDR3 is TGTGCCAGTAGTTTGACTAGCGGATACACAGATACGCAGTATTTT.